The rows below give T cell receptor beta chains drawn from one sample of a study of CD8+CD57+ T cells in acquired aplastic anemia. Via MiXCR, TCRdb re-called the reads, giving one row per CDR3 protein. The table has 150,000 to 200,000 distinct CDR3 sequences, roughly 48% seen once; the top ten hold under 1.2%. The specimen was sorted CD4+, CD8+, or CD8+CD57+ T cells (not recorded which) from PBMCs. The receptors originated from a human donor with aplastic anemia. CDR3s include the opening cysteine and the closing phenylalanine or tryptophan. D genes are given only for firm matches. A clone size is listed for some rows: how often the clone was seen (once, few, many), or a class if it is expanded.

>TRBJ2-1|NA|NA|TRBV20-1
CSATSLGESYNEQFF
TGCAGTGCTACTAGCTTGGGTGAGTCCTACAATGAGCAGTTCTTC
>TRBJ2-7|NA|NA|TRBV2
CASSGNSVTYEQYF
TGTGCCAGCAGTGGGAATAGTGTCACCTACGAGCAGTACTTC
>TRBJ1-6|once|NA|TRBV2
CASSWTDLYNSPLHF
TGTGCCAGCAGCTGGACGGACCTCTATAATTCACCCCTCCACTTT
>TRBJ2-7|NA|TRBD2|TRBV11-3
CASSLQGGPGGEQYF
TGTGCCAGTAGTCTTCAGGGAGGGCCAGGCGGGGAGCAGTACTTC
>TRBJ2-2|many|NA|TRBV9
CASSVQIYTGELFF
TGTGCCAGCAGCGTGCAGATTTACACCGGGGAGCTGTTTTTT
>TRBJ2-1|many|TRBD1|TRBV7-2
CASSLDRGRYNEQFF
TGTGCCAGCAGCCTTGACAGGGGTCGGTACAATGAGCAGTTCTTC
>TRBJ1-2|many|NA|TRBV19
CASSIDGRTNYGYTF
TGTGCCAGTAGTATAGACGGCAGAACTAACTATGGCTACACCTTC
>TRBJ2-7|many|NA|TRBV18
CASSPMGEQYF
TGTGCCAGCTCACCAATGGGGGAGCAGTACTTC
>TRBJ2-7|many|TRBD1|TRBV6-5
CASRGIGTAYEQYF
TGTGCCAGCAGGGGAATTGGGACAGCCTACGAGCAGTACTTC
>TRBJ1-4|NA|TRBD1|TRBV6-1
CASSRQGADEKLFF
TGTGCCAGCAGTAGACAGGGGGCCGATGAAAAACTGTTTTTT
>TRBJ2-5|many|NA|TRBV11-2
CASSSDWGGQQETQYF
TGTGCCAGCAGCTCAGACTGGGGGGGACAGCAAGAGACCCAGTACTTC
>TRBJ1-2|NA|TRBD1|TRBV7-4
CASSWATGTGSGYTF
TGTGCCAGCAGCTGGGCCACCGGGACAGGGTCTGGCTACACCTTC
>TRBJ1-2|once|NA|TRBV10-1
CASLRSPLDYGYTF
TGCGCCAGCCTCCGCAGCCCCCTGGACTATGGCTACACCTTC
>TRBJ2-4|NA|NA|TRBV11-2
CASSLDWGARDEQYF
TGTGCCAGCAGCCTGGACTGGGGGGCCCGGGATGAGCAGTACTTC
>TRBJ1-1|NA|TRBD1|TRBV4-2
CASSRTGTGAEAFF
TGTGCCAGCAGCCGGACCGGGACAGGGGCTGAAGCTTTCTTT
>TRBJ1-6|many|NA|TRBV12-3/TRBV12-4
CASSFEPGRGLHF
TGTGCCAGCAGTTTTGAGCCCGGGAGGGGCCTCCACTTT
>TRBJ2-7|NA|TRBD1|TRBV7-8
CASSPGQYNEQYF
TGTGCCAGCAGCCCGGGACAGTACAATGAGCAGTACTTC
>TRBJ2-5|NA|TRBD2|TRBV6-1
CASNRLAGAETQYF
TGTGCCAGCAATAGGCTAGCGGGAGCAGAGACCCAGTACTTC
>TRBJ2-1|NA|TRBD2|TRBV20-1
CSATRTSGGYNEQFF
TGCAGTGCTACCCGGACTAGCGGGGGCTACAATGAGCAGTTCTTC
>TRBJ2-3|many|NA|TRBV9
CASSEQTSDTQYF
TGTGCCAGCAGCGAGCAGACTTCTGATACGCAGTATTTT
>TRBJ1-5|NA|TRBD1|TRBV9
CASSVGPHRGLANQPQHF
TGCGCCAGCAGCGTAGGGCCACACAGGGGGCTCGCAAATCAGCCCCAGCATTTT
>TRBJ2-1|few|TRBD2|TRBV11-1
CASSPGTSGTNEQFF
TGTGCCAGCAGCCCCGGGACTAGCGGGACCAATGAGCAGTTCTTC
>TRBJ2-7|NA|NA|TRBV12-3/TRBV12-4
CASRLVGGSGEQYF
TGTGCCAGCAGGTTGGTCGGGGGTTCAGGAGAGCAGTACTTC
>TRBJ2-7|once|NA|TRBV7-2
CASSLEPHEQYF
TGTGCCAGCAGCTTAGAGCCGCACGAGCAGTACTTC
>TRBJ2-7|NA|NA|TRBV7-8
CASSLTNTYEQYF
TGTGCCAGCAGCTTAACAAATACCTACGAGCAGTACTTC
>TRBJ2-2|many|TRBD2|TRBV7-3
CASSLRLAGKTGELFF
TGTGCCAGCAGCCTCCGACTAGCGGGGAAAACCGGGGAGCTGTTTTTT
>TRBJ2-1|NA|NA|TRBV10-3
CAISPGLATNEQFF
TGTGCCATCAGTCCGGGCCTAGCGACCAATGAGCAGTTCTTC
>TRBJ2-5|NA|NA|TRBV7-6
CASSSTRETQYF
TGTGCCAGCAGCTCCACGAGGGAGACCCAGTACTTC
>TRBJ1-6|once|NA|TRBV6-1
CAISGGGRPPLHF
TGTGCCATCAGTGGCGGGGGGCGACCACCCCTCCACTTT
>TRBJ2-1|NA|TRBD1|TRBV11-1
CASRGTGPYNEQFF
TGTGCCAGTCGGGGGACAGGGCCCTACAATGAGCAGTTCTTC
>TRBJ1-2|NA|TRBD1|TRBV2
CASSADREVPYGYTF
TGTGCCAGCAGCGCTGACAGGGAGGTCCCCTATGGCTACACCTTC
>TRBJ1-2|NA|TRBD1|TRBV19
CASRAGTASGYTF
TGTGCCAGTCGGGCCGGGACAGCGAGCGGCTACACCTTC
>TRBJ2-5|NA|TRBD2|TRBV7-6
CASRATSGGTETQYF
TGTGCCAGCAGGGCGACTAGCGGGGGGACAGAGACCCAGTACTTC
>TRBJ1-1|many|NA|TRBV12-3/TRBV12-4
CASSFQRGTEAFF
TGTGCCAGCAGTTTCCAGAGGGGCACTGAAGCTTTCTTT
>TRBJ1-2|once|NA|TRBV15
CATSRDVDYGYTF
TGTGCCACCAGCAGAGACGTGGACTATGGCTACACCTTC
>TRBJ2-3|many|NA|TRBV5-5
CASSLAPGDTQYF
TGTGCCAGCAGCTTGGCCCCGGGAGATACGCAGTATTTT
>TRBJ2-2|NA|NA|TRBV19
CASSSTANTGELFF
TGTGCCAGTAGTTCGACGGCGAACACCGGGGAGCTGTTTTTT
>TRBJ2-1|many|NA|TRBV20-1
CSAAPLYEQFF
TGCAGTGCTGCCCCCTTGTATGAGCAGTTCTTC
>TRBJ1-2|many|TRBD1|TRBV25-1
CASSAPPGQSLADGYTF
TGTGCCAGCAGTGCCCCACCGGGACAGAGTCTGGCGGATGGCTACACCTTC
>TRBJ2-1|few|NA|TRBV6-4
CASSDPGFGRSSYNEQFF
TGTGCCAGCAGTGACCCCGGATTTGGGCGAAGCTCCTACAATGAGCAGTTCTTC
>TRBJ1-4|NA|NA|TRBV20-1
CSARGVWPANERLFF
TGCAGCGCTAGAGGAGTATGGCCTGCTAATGAAAGACTGTTTTTT
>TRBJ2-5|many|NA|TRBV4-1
CASSHTPLGELETQYF
TGCGCCAGCAGCCACACCCCACTGGGGGAGCTAGAGACCCAGTACTTC
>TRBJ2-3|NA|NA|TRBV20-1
CSAIARGPDTQYF
TGCAGTGCCATTGCCCGAGGGCCAGATACGCAGTATTTT